This is a list of T cell receptor beta chains from one sample in a study of early T cells in non-severe SARS-CoV-2 infection. TCRdb recomputed calls from the 5' RACE reads with MiXCR, one row per CDR3 protein. The sample comprises tens of thousands of distinct CDR3 sequences, roughly 6.1% of which are singletons, and roughly 20% rests with the top ten. The source material was whole blood, sampled at baseline. The receptors were gathered from an adult who was a healthcare worker with PCR-confirmed SARS-CoV-2 infection or an uninfected control (not recorded which). The CDR3 runs from the conserved cysteine through the conserved F or W. The D gene is left open where the match is weak. Size values are once, few and many counts, or a class for expanded clones, and some rows have none.

V,size,J,D,DNA,CDR3
TRBV6-6,many,TRBJ1-5,-,TGTGCCAGCAGTTCTTCAGACTCCAATCAGCCCCAGCATTTT,CASSSSDSNQPQHF
TRBV20-1,few,TRBJ2-1,TRBD2,TGCAGTGCTATGACTAGCGGGGGAATCTCCTACAATGAGCAGTTCTTC,CSAMTSGGISYNEQFF
TRBV4-1,few,TRBJ1-4,-,TGCGCCAGCAGCCACGAAGCCCAGGGCCGTGAAAAACTGTTTTTT,CASSHEAQGREKLFF
TRBV7-8,many,TRBJ2-6,-,TGTGCCAGCAGCTTCTTTGTCGGCTCTGGGGCCAACGTCCTGACTTTC,CASSFFVGSGANVLTF
TRBV4-1,many,TRBJ2-5,TRBD2,TGCGCCAGCAGCCAGGCCCGACTAGCGGGAGGGGAGACCCAGTACTTC,CASSQARLAGGETQYF
TRBV4-1,many,TRBJ2-3,TRBD2,TGCGCCAGCAGCCAAGATCGTGGCGGGGGGGCAAATACGCAGTATTTT,CASSQDRGGGANTQYF
TRBV5-4,many,TRBJ2-1,-,TGTGCCAGCAGCTACCTATTGACTCCGAGCTCCTACAATGAGCAGTTCTTC,CASSYLLTPSSYNEQFF
TRBV2,many,TRBJ2-2,TRBD1,TGTGCCAGCAGCGAGGGCCCGACAGGGTGGGCCGGGGAGCTGTTTTTT,CASSEGPTGWAGELFF
TRBV18,many,TRBJ2-5,TRBD1,TGTGCCAGCTCACCTGGGACAGTCCAAGAGACCCAGTACTTC,CASSPGTVQETQYF
TRBV6-1,many,TRBJ2-3,-,TGTGCCAGCAGTGAAGCGCTGGGGCGGCAGGGGTCTACGCAGTATTTT,CASSEALGRQGSTQYF
TRBV5-1,-,TRBJ2-3,TRBD1,TGCGCCAGCAGCTTGGTGACAGGGAGCACAGATACGCAGTATTTT,CASSLVTGSTDTQYF
TRBV6-1,many,TRBJ1-2,TRBD1,TGTGCCAGCAGTGAGGACAGGGGGGCTTATGGCTACACCTTC,CASSEDRGAYGYTF
TRBV7-2,many,TRBJ1-1,-,TGTGCCAGCAGCTTAGGGAGGGTGCCTGAAGCTTTCTTT,CASSLGRVPEAFF
TRBV7-2,-,TRBJ2-3,TRBD1,TGTGCCAGCAGCTACGACAGGGAGAGGGATACGCAGTATTTT,CASSYDRERDTQYF
TRBV11-2,many,TRBJ2-7,-,TGTGCCAGCAGCTCGACCTACGAGCAGTACTTC,CASSSTYEQYF
TRBV2,medium-sized,TRBJ2-1,-,TGTGCCAGCGCGGCAGGACTTACGGTATTGCGGAATGAGCAGTTCTTC,CASAAGLTVLRNEQFF
TRBV19,-,TRBJ2-1,-,TGTGCCAGTAGTCTTAATAGCTACAATGAGCAGTTCTTC,CASSLNSYNEQFF
TRBV12-3/TRBV12-4,few,TRBJ1-6,TRBD1,TGTGCCAGCAGTAAAGCCGGGACAGGGGATTCACCCCTCCACTTT,CASSKAGTGDSPLHF
TRBV27,few,TRBJ2-2,-,TGTGCCAGCAGTTTACGGGGTACGGGAGCTTTCCCCGGGGAGCTGTTTTTT,CASSLRGTGAFPGELFF
TRBV5-8,few,TRBJ1-6,-,TGTGCCAGCAGTAAAGGAGTTATACCAGGGAATTCACCCCTCCACTTT,CASSKGVIPGNSPLHF
TRBV13,many,TRBJ1-2,-,TGTGCCAGCAGCCCGTCATGGGGGGCTAATGGCTACACCTTC,CASSPSWGANGYTF
TRBV6-6,many,TRBJ2-1,-,TGTGCCAGCAGTTACTCTTCTAGCGCCCCGACCTACAATGAGCAGTTCTTC,CASSYSSSAPTYNEQFF
TRBV6-1,few,TRBJ1-4,-,TGTGCCAGCAGTGAAGGGAGGGAAAAACTGTTTTTT,CASSEGREKLFF
TRBV5-4,many,TRBJ2-7,-,TGTGCCAGCAGCCCGGAACAGGGCTCCTACGAGCAGTACTTC,CASSPEQGSYEQYF
TRBV27,many,TRBJ1-2,-,TGTGCCAGCAGTTTTGTGAGGGGAGGGATCTATGGCTACACCTTC,CASSFVRGGIYGYTF
TRBV7-3,few,TRBJ2-2,TRBD1,TGTGCCAGCAGTTTGTACCCCGGGACAGCAAACACCGGGGAGCTGTTTTTT,CASSLYPGTANTGELFF
TRBV27,few,TRBJ1-1,-,TGTGCCAGCAGTCGGACACCCCCTGAAGCTTTCTTT,CASSRTPPEAFF
TRBV12-2,-,TRBJ2-5,-,TGTGCAAGTCGCCGCACTCTAGGGACCCAGTACTTC,CASRRTLGTQYF
TRBV5-4,many,TRBJ2-2,TRBD1,TGTGCCAGCAGCGAGCCAGGGGGAACCGGGGAGCTGTTTTTT,CASSEPGGTGELFF
TRBV10-3,-,TRBJ2-7,TRBD2,TGTGCCATCAGGGGACTAGCGGGAGAAGAGCAGTACTTC,CAIRGLAGEEQYF
TRBV20-1,-,TRBJ1-3,-,TGCAGTGCTAGTTTGGTAGGGGGAAACACCATATATTTT,CSASLVGGNTIYF
TRBV18,-,TRBJ2-7,TRBD1,TGTGCCAGCTCTCAGGATTCGGGACAGTACTACGAGCAGTACTTC,CASSQDSGQYYEQYF
TRBV7-2,many,TRBJ2-5,TRBD2,TGTGCCAGCAGCTTTCCGGGACTAGCGCAAGAGACCCAGTACTTC,CASSFPGLAQETQYF
TRBV19,few,TRBJ2-5,TRBD2,TGTGCCAGTAGTAGTTCGGGGGGAGTAGAAGAGACCCAGTACTTC,CASSSSGGVEETQYF
TRBV6-1,many,TRBJ2-7,TRBD1,TGTGCCAGCAGTGAAGGGACAGGGGGAGGAAACTACGAGCAGTACTTC,CASSEGTGGGNYEQYF
TRBV5-1,-,TRBJ2-3,-,TGCGCCAGCAGCTTGGAGGTCTCCAAGACGCAGTATTTT,CASSLEVSKTQYF
TRBV5-4,few,TRBJ2-3,TRBD2,TGTGCCAGCAGCAAGGGACTAGCGGGAGATATAGATACGCAGTATTTT,CASSKGLAGDIDTQYF
TRBV12-3/TRBV12-4,few,TRBJ1-2,-,TGTGCCAGCAGTTTAAGTCTGGGGGGCTACACCTTC,CASSLSLGGYTF
TRBV12-3/TRBV12-4,many,TRBJ2-1,-,TGTGCCAGCAGTTTGGTTGGCAACCTCGCCGATGAGCAGTTCTTC,CASSLVGNLADEQFF
TRBV5-6,-,TRBJ2-5,-,TGTGCCAGCAGCTTTCAGTCGGGCGGGACCCAGTACTTC,CASSFQSGGTQYF
TRBV28,many,TRBJ2-5,-,TGTGCCAGCAGTCCAGAGAGATTAGAGACCCAGTACTTC,CASSPERLETQYF
TRBV24-1,-,TRBJ2-7,-,TGTGCCACCAGTCAAGGAGGACAGAGCTCCTACGAGCAGTACTTC,CATSQGGQSSYEQYF
TRBV29-1,-,TRBJ2-5,-,TGCAGCGTTCACCGGGGGGCTGCTTTGCAAGAGACCCAGTACTTC,CSVHRGAALQETQYF
TRBV4-3,-,TRBJ1-5,-,TGCGCCAGCAGCCAAGTTTGGGGAGAGAATCAGCCCCAGCATTTT,CASSQVWGENQPQHF
TRBV3-1,-,TRBJ2-1,TRBD2,TGTGCCAGCAGCCAAAATCTAGCGGGGGGGAATGAGCAGTTCTTC,CASSQNLAGGNEQFF
TRBV7-9,many,TRBJ2-1,TRBD1,TGTGCCACACCGACAGGGGAGCGGAAGCTGTACAATGAGCAGTTCTTC,CATPTGERKLYNEQFF
TRBV10-3,many,TRBJ1-1,-,TGTGCCATCAGTGGGGGAGGGAGTAACACTGAAGCTTTCTTT,CAISGGGSNTEAFF
TRBV10-3,many,TRBJ2-1,TRBD2,TGTGCCATCAGTGGATGGACTAGCGGGAACTACAATGAGCAGTTCTTC,CAISGWTSGNYNEQFF
TRBV7-2,many,TRBJ1-6,-,TGTGCCAGCACCGGGAAGAGGGACGGCCTTAGCTCCCTCCACTTT,CASTGKRDGLSSLHF
TRBV7-2,-,TRBJ2-7,-,TGTGCCAGCAGCTCACAGGGAGGGGCCTACGAGCAGTACTTC,CASSSQGGAYEQYF
TRBV6-4,few,TRBJ2-1,-,TGTGCCAGCAGTCCCCCCCGGGAGTGGGGTAATGAGCAGTTCTTC,CASSPPREWGNEQFF